The following is a T cell receptor beta chain sequence with its context. The CDR3 contains 11 residues. Trimming pared 8 bases from V and 15 bases from J, leaving 17 bases between. Looked up from germline, CDR1 is MNHEY and CDR2 is SMNVEV (reference sequence). This PCR relied on a set of 60 Vbeta primers and 13 Jbeta primers. Sequencing used immunoSEQ multiplex PCR; TCRdb keeps in-frame clones, though not all of them. The table lists 90,000 to 110,000 clones, around four fifths of them singletons, with 7.5% to 10% in the top ten. The data were obtained in a study of cytomegalovirus exposure and HLA in healthy donors.

This sequence originates from a woman between 35 and 50 years old in good health and CMV-seropositive. V usage is TRBV27 and J usage is TRBJ2-1; the D gene is possibly TRBD1 (6 bases). Sequenced material: PBMCs. The CDR3 nucleotides are TGTGCCAGCTCAAACTGGACAGAACCGTTCTTC. Protein product: CASSNWTEPFF.